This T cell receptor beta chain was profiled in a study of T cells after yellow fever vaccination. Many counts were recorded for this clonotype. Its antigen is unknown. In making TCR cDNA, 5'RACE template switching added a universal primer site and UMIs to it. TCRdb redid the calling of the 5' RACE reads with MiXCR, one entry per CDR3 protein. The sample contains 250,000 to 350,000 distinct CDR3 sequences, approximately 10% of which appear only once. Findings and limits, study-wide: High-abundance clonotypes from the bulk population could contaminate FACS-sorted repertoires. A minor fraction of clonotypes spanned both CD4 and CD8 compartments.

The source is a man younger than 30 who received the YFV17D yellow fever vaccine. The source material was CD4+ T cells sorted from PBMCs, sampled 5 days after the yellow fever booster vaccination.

DNA for the CDR3: TGTGCCAGCAGCTTAGCGGGGGGCAATGAAAAACTGTTTTTT. As protein: CASSLAGGNEKLFF. The chain is built from TRBV7-8 and TRBJ1-4, with D perhaps matching TRBD1 (6 bases). In germline, CDR1 is SGHVS, CDR2 FQNEAQ. The V end was cut by 0 bases, the J end by 5 bases, with 7 bases between. The CDR3 totals 14 residues.